This T cell receptor (beta chain) was recovered during a study of OX40 agonist ivuxolimab in advanced cancers. About the study as a whole: Ivuxolimab was a fully human IgG2 agonistic monoclonal antibody targeting the costimulatory receptor OX40 (CD134). Intravenous ivuxolimab was administered to patients every 2 weeks at six dose levels: 0.01, 0.1, 0.3, 1.5, 3 and 10 mg/kg. Among the 52 dose-escalation patients, about 19 had hepatocellular carcinoma, 15 or so melanoma, 9 renal cell carcinoma and 9 head and neck cancer. The dose-escalation cohort was roughly 87% male with a mean age of roughly 60 years, ranging from 23 to 79. Patients were allowed to have had prior anti-PD-1, anti-PD-L1 or anti-CTLA-4 therapy, and around 41% of the dose-escalation patients had previously received checkpoint inhibitors. Partial responses were achieved by three dose-escalation patients, of whom one had hepatocellular carcinoma and two had cutaneous melanoma. Peripheral TCRbeta sequencing was intended to test whether TCR sequence diversity was altered and clonal T-cell expansion was caused by ivuxolimab. The paper reports the monotherapy dose-escalation portion (N of about 50 patients) of the phase I ivuxolimab trial.

Details on this clone: Its antigen target is currently unknown. No much larger clone exists at a distance of one base, and base qualities are not known.

The CDR3 goes from the cysteine to the phenylalanine over 20 residues. Left in the record is the CDR3 DNA by itself, 60 bases read in frame from the first base. The trial excluded patients who had a history of autoimmune disease or who were on systemic immunosuppression. Peripheral blood for TCR sequencing was collected from all dose cohorts at baseline, on cycle 4 day 1, and on cycle 7 day 1. The samples were taken from a phase I, first-in-human, multicenter, open-label dose-escalation trial of ivuxolimab. Adults with locally advanced or metastatic head and neck squamous cell, hepatocellular, melanoma or renal cell carcinoma were enrolled in the trial. CD4+ and CD8+ T cells were sorted separately from peripheral blood before TCR sequencing. Genomic DNA was isolated from the sorted cells so that the TCRbeta CDR3 region could be sequenced. TCRbeta CDR3 regions were sequenced using the immunoSEQ Assay. Here the immuneACCESS table is served through TCRdb, limited to in-frame sequences with V and J called. Missing clones are a known gap in these copies; in checked studies unresolved V genes cover under half, and the rest lacks a known reason. This sample is represented by some 62,000 clones; about 85% of them were singletons. The ten top clones hold 3% to 4% of the sample.

The study at large found these results: In the 0.1-3.0 mg/kg groups, partial responders had among the lowest normalized peripheral clonal expansion, particularly in CD8+ T cells. The antigen specificity of the clonally expanded peripheral T cells was not determined. Low levels of normalized T-cell clonal expansion were also shown by some nonresponding patients. After ivuxolimab, expanded clones were on average more numerous among CD8+ T cells than among CD4+ T cells. Clonal expansion of both CD4+ and CD8+ blood T cells was observed from baseline to week 6 at doses 0.1 to 3.0 mg/kg.

The clonotype comes from an adult with an advanced solid tumor such as melanoma, head and neck, liver or kidney cancer. The sample in question was CD4+ or CD8+ T cells sorted from blood, obtained in a trial of the OX40 agonist ivuxolimab. The chain was built from TRBV21-1 and TRBJ2-3; the table's D call, TRBD1, was not checked against the DNA. TRBV21-1 is shown as a pseudogene. The CDR3 has the sequence CASSKIGAFVRGYRTDTQYF. The bases read TGTGCCAGCAGCAAAATTGGTGCGTTCGTCAGGGGGTACCGCACAGATACGCAGTATTTT.